Listed here are 24 T cell receptor beta chains from one sample, sequenced in a study of T cell repertoires in cytomegalovirus infection. TCRdb used MiXCR to reprocess the reads, holding one entry per CDR3 protein. The sample has about 830,000 distinct CDR3 sequences; around a third are singletons. No antigens are known for them. This material consisted of cultured CD8+ T cells from PBMCs, taken from culture after CMV antigen stimulation. Receptors were obtained from a human donor in good health (CMV status not recorded). Some clones in this sample may be carry-over from other donors' samples.

The V gene is TRBV5-1, the J gene TRBJ1-5, with TRBD1 identical over 11 bases. The J segment lost 4 bases and the V segment lost 0 bases, leaving 9 bases of the junction unmatched. The CDR3 loop spans 18 amino acids. The germline CDR1 and CDR2 sequences are SGHRS and YFSETQ. The CDR3 loop is CASSLDGTGGKGNQPQHF. The CDR3 DNA reads as TGCGCCAGCAGCTTGGACGGGACAGGGGGGAAAGGTAATCAGCCCCAGCATTTT.

The chain is built from TRBV10-2 and TRBJ1-5; a weak D match, TRBD1 (6 bases). Germline loops: CDR1 WSHSY, CDR2 SAAADI. V was pared by 6 bases and J by 2 bases, with 20 bases between. The CDR3 has 17 residues. The CDR3: CASSLAGTGAGNQPQHF. DNA for the CDR3: TGCGCCAGCAGCCTCGCGGGCACGGGGGCAGGCAATCAGCCCCAGCATTTT.

This clonotype was counted a few times. V gene TRBV4-2 combines with J gene TRBJ2-1; 16 nucleotides match TRBD2. CDR1 and CDR2 from the germline V gene are LGHNA and YNFKEQ. The CDR3 is made up of 20 amino acids. V trimming: 3 bases; J trimming: 2 bases; junction bases outside the gene matches: 10. CDR3 amino acids: CASSQIGTSGGAGTYNEQFF. The CDR3 DNA follows: TGTGCCAGCAGCCAGATCGGGACTAGCGGGGGGGCAGGGACCTACAATGAGCAGTTCTTC.

V and J are TRBV7-2 and TRBJ2-7; D remains ambiguous. Looked up from germline, CDR1 is SGHTA and CDR2 is FQGNSA. V lost 2 bases, J lost 1 base, and 9 bases lay in between. The CDR3 totals 14 residues. DNA of the CDR3: TGTGCCAGCAGCTTAAGTTACACTTCCTACGAGCAGTACTTC. Residues: CASSLSYTSYEQYF.

A note on this clonotype: Sequence at one end of the junction differs from germline and may be a read error. J is TRBJ2-2 and V is TRBV3-1; D is unclear. In germline, CDR1 is LGHDT, CDR2 YNNKEL (reference sequence). The CDR3 contains 15 residues. In DNA, the CDR3 is TGTGCCAGCAGTCAAGCCCAGGTGAACACCGGGGAGCTGTTTTTT. Translating gives CASSQAQVNTGELFF.

This clonotype was observed a handful of times. The CDR3 reads CASSPWSSGATTDTQYF. The DNA for the CDR3 is TGCGCCAGCAGCCCCTGGTCTAGCGGGGCGACCACAGATACGCAGTATTTT. The gene calls are TRBV4-1 and TRBJ2-3; TRBD2 matches 9 bases. The CDR3 is made up of 17 amino acids. Germline lookup yields CDR1 MGHRA and CDR2 YSYEKL. Unmatched junction bases numbered 10, after V lost 4 bases and J lost 2 bases.

The rearrangement joins TRBV29-1 to TRBJ1-3, with D perhaps matching TRBD1 (6 bases). The V end lost 2 bases, the J end lost 0 bases, and 20 bases lay between the germline ends. The CDR3 is 18 residues long. CDR1 and CDR2 from the germline V gene are SQVTM and ANQGSEA. Here the CDR3 reads CSVETPEGGRDSGNTIYF. CDR3 DNA sequence: TGCAGCGTTGAAACCCCTGAGGGGGGAAGGGACTCTGGAAACACCATATATTTT. The full variable domain, in which reference TRBV29-1 and TRBJ1-3 provide the parts outside the CDR3, is SAVISQKPSRDICQRGTSLTIQCQVDSQVTMMFWYRQQPGQSLTLIATANQGSEATYESGFVIDKFPISRPNLTFSTLTVSNMSPEDSSIYLCSVETPEGGRDSGNTIYFGEGSWLTVV.

This chain uses TRBV6-6 with TRBJ2-7; D possibly corresponds to TRBD2 (6 bases). The V end was cut by 6 bases, the J end by 2 bases, with 14 bases between. Germline assignment: CDR1 MNHNY and CDR2 SVGAGI (reference sequence). The length of the CDR3 is 14 residues. The CDR3 loop is CASRPRENTYEQYV. CDR3 nucleotides: TGTGCCAGCAGACCCCGGGAGAACACCTACGAGCAGTACGTC.

The chain has TRBV20-1 and TRBJ1-3, with a tentative D call TRBD1 (5 bases). Germline V CDR1 and CDR2: DFQATT, SNEGSKA (reference sequence). This CDR3 has 17 amino acids. Trimming left V 6 bases short and J 8 bases short, with 29 bases between. The DNA of the CDR3 is TGCAGTGCAAAATATGGGGACGGAGGTATTCGGCGTCACACCATATATTTT. Translation gives CSAKYGDGGIRRHTIYF.

The J gene is TRBJ2-4, the V gene TRBV20-1; D gene ambiguous. The CDR3 loop spans 13 amino acids. Trimming removed 2 bases at V and 5 bases at J, with 10 bases between. CDR1 is DFQATT, CDR2 SNEGSKA, per germline (reference sequence). CDR3 amino acids: CSARLLGENIQYF. CDR3 sequence (DNA): TGCAGTGCTAGACTTCTTGGGGAAAACATTCAGTACTTC.

This clonotype showed up just a few times. The chain employs TRBV7-9 and TRBJ1-1; D call uncertain. CDR1 is SEHNR and CDR2 is FQNEAQ in the germline V gene (reference sequence). This CDR3 contains 12 residues. Trimming left V 3 bases short and J 4 bases short, with 6 bases between. The CDR3 DNA sequence: TGTGCCAGCAGCTTTTTGGCCACTGAAGCTTTCTTT. It codes for CASSFLATEAFF. The complete variable domain, with remaining parts taken from reference TRBV7-9 and TRBJ1-1, reads DTGVSQNPRHKITKRGQNVTFRCDPISEHNRLYWYRQTLGQGPEFLTYFQNEAQLEKSRLLSDRFSAERPKGSFSTLEIQRTEQGDSAMYLCASSFLATEAFFGQGTRLTVV.

The chain links TRBV19 to TRBJ1-5, with a possible D match to TRBD1 (6 bases). The CDR3 covers 14 residues. Germline values: CDR1 LNHDA, CDR2 SQIVND (reference sequence). V lost 2 bases and J 3 bases, leaving 8 bases between the germline ends. The CDR3 coding sequence is TGTGCCAGTAGTATACAGGGGCTCAATCAGCCCCAGCATTTT. It codes for CASSIQGLNQPQHF.

This clonotype was counted only a few times. The chain couples TRBV29-1 to TRBJ2-1, with D maybe TRBD1 (5 bases). Deletions cut 0 bases from V and 2 bases from J, with 8 bases between. This CDR3 has 14 residues. Germline lookup yields CDR1 SQVTM and CDR2 ANQGSEA. The CDR3 here is CSVEEDTTYNEQFF. CDR3 nucleotide sequence: TGCAGCGTTGAAGAGGACACCACCTACAATGAGCAGTTCTTC.

This clonotype was seen more than once but under ten times. The chain employs TRBV20-1 and TRBJ1-2, with a possible D match to TRBD1 (5 bases). Trimming shortened V by 6 bases and J by 1 base, and 18 bases separated the two germline ends. This CDR3 has 15 amino acids. The germline CDR1 and CDR2 sequences are DFQATT and SNEGSKA (reference sequence). CDR3 in DNA: TGCAGTGCCGCAGGGAGGGTCGGAGATAACTATGGCTACACCTTC. This gives the protein CSAAGRVGDNYGYTF.

This chain connects TRBV4-1 to TRBJ2-1, with D hard to call. V was clipped by 1 base and J by 4 bases, with 8 bases between them. Germline V lookup: CDR1 MGHRA, CDR2 YSYEKL. CDR3 length equals 14 residues. The CDR3 nucleotides are TGCGCCAGCAGCCAAGTAGTGGATTACAATGAGCAGTTCTTC. It specifies CASSQVVDYNEQFF.

This chain connects TRBV10-3 to TRBJ2-2; D not certain. CDR1 is ENHRY, CDR2 SYGVKD, per germline. CDR3 length: 13 residues. The germline V and J ends were trimmed by 7 bases and 1 base, with 7 bases remaining between them. The CDR3 here is CAITTKNTGELFF. CDR3 DNA: TGTGCCATCACTACGAAGAACACCGGGGAGCTGTTTTTT.

The sample holds many counts of this clonotype. The chain employs TRBV6-1 and TRBJ2-2, with 8 positions matching TRBD1. V lost 6 bases, J lost 6 bases, and 3 bases stayed unmatched. Germline V gene lookup returns CDR1 MNHNS and CDR2 SASEGT. This CDR3 is built from 13 residues. CDR3 nucleotides: TGTGCCAGCAGGGACAGGGATCCCGGGGAGCTGTTTTTT. Protein sequence: CASRDRDPGELFF.

The V call is TRBV27, the J call TRBJ1-4; 8 bases line up with TRBD1. V lost 5 bases and J lost 7; bases outside the gene matches: 15. CDR3 length: 17 residues. Germline V CDR1 and CDR2: MNHEY, SMNVEV (reference sequence). CDR3 protein: CASSLKDPGGWVEKLFF. CDR3 sequence (DNA): TGTGCCAGCAGTCTAAAAGACCCAGGGGGCTGGGTTGAAAAACTGTTTTTT.

This clonotype was found many times. The rearrangement uses TRBV11-3 and TRBJ2-3; 8 bases line up with TRBD2. Unmatched junction bases numbered 12, after V lost 5 bases and J lost 2 bases. This CDR3 comprises 17 residues. The germline V gene has CDR1 SGHNT and CDR2 YENEEA. The CDR3 spells CASSPTRASGFTDTQYF. The CDR3 DNA sequence: TGTGCCAGCAGCCCCACTAGGGCTAGCGGGTTCACAGATACGCAGTATTTT.

V is TRBV7-9 and J is TRBJ2-3; maybe TRBD1 (6 bases). This CDR3 is 16 amino acids long. The germline V and J ends were trimmed by 4 bases and 3 bases, with 17 bases remaining between them. Germline V gene lookup returns CDR1 SEHNR and CDR2 FQNEAQ (reference sequence). The chain's CDR3 is CASSSRQVAPTDTQYF. The CDR3 DNA follows: TGTGCCAGCAGCTCTCGACAGGTTGCACCAACAGATACGCAGTATTTT.

The chain joins TRBV20-1 to TRBJ1-2; D is unresolved. The V gene lost 6 bases and the J gene lost 7 bases, with 21 bases spanning the gap. Germline CDR1 and CDR2: DFQATT and SNEGSKA (reference sequence). This CDR3 has 14 amino acids. The CDR3 reads CSATTRSGESGYTF. CDR3 DNA sequence: TGCAGTGCCACGACACGGTCTGGGGAGAGTGGCTACACCTTC.

The V call is TRBV6-6, the J call TRBJ1-1, with D perhaps TRBD1 (6 bases). Germline-derived CDR1 and CDR2 are MNHNY and SVGAGI (reference sequence). V was shortened by 2 bases and J by 1 base, with 20 bases between the two germline ends. This CDR3 is built from 18 residues. CDR3 region: CASSYVGGRSTGNTEAFF. CDR3 sequence (DNA): TGTGCCAGCAGTTACGTTGGGGGCAGGTCCACGGGGAACACTGAAGCTTTCTTT.

V and J are TRBV7-3 and TRBJ2-3; possibly TRBD1 or TRBD2 for D (5 bases each). The CDR3 has 15 amino acids. Trimming left V 4 bases short and J 0 bases short, with 11 bases between. Germline CDR1 is SGHTA and CDR2 is FQGTGA. The CDR3 coding sequence is TGTGCCAGCAGCTCCGAGGGGCCGAGCACAGATACGCAGTATTTT. As protein: CASSSEGPSTDTQYF.

This chain links TRBV4-1 with TRBJ2-7; perhaps TRBD1 as D (5 bases). In germline, CDR1 is MGHRA, CDR2 YSYEKL. The V gene lost 0 bases and the J gene lost 2 bases, with 8 bases spanning the gap. The CDR3 loop spans 14 amino acids. CDR3 loop: CASSQESRAYEQYF. The CDR3 DNA reads as TGCGCCAGCAGCCAAGAGAGCAGGGCCTACGAGCAGTACTTC.